This T cell receptor beta chain was captured by sequencing in a study of shared clonotypes between healthy human individuals. V was shortened by 3 bases and J by 4 bases, with 3 bases between the two germline ends. This CDR3 has 11 amino acids. Germline V gene data show CDR1 as MDHEN and CDR2 as SYDVKM. Terminally differentiated effector memory CD45RA+ cells were left out of the naive CD8 fraction, which was CD45RO-negative and positively selected for CCR7. TCRdb's copy holds only in-frame clones and misses some; the assay was immunoSEQ multiplex PCR. The table shows around 640,000 clones, with 96% occurring only once. This clone showed up just once. Other DNA sequences in the same sample also yield this CDR3.

The sequenced sample consisted of naive CD8+ T cells sorted from blood. The TCR sequence derives from a young woman in good health. The gene calls are TRBV28 and TRBJ2-5; D gene uncertain. CDR3 amino acids: CASSFLETQYF. The CDR3 DNA follows: TGTGCCAGCAGTTTTCTAGAGACCCAGTACTTC.